This entry concerns a single T cell receptor beta chain. The length of the CDR3 is 11 residues. Germline assignment: CDR1 MNHEY and CDR2 SVGEGT. Trimming pared 2 bases from V and 6 bases from J, leaving 5 bases between. These data belong to a study of T-cell reconstitution after alpha-beta-depleted transplantation in children. The library targeted TCRbeta and was prepared with unique molecular identifiers. TCRdb re-called the PCR reads with MiXCR, one entry per CDR3 protein. The sample lists fewer than 250,000 distinct CDR3 sequences, about a sixth occurring once. The sequences come from PBMCs, mostly from graft donor cells, collected 360 days after TCRalphabeta/CD19-depleted stem cell transplant. This receptor was identified in a male patient between 2 and 10 years old who had a stem cell transplant for acute lymphoblastic leukemia, so the T cells may come from the graft donor. The rearrangement links TRBV6-2 or TRBV6-3 to TRBJ2-7; the D is unclear. The CDR3 DNA reads TGTGCCAGCAGTTACGGTCGCGAGCAGTACTTC. Residues: CASSYGREQYF.